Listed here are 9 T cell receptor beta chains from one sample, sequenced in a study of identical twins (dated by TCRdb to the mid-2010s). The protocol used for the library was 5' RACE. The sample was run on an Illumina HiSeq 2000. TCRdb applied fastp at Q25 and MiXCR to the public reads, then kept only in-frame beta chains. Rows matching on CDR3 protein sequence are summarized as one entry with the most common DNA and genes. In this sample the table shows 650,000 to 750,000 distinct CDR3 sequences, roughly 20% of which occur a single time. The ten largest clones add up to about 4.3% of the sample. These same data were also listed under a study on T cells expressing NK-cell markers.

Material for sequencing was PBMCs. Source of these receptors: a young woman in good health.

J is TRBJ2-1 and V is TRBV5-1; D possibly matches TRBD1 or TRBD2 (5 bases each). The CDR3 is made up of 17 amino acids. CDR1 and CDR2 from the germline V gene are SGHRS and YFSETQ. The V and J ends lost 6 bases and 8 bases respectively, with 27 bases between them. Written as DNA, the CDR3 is TGCGCCAGCACAGACCAACACGGGACCCCCTCGCGGGATGAGCAGTTCTTC. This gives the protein CASTDQHGTPSRDEQFF.

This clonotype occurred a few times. In nucleotides, the CDR3 is TGTGCCAGCAGTTTAGCGGGCGGGGTTACGCAGTATTTT. Amino acid sequence: CASSLAGGVTQYF. This rearrangement joins TRBV12-3 or TRBV12-4 to TRBJ2-3, with a weak D call TRBD2 (6 bases). This CDR3 is built from 13 residues. Trimming shortened V by 0 bases and J by 8 bases, and 9 bases separated the two germline ends.

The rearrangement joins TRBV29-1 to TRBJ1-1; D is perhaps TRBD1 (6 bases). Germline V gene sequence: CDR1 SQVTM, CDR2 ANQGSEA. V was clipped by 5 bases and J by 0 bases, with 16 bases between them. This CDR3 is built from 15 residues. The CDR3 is CSVYSTGAMNTEAFF. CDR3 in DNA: TGCAGCGTTTATTCGACAGGTGCGATGAACACTGAAGCTTTCTTT.

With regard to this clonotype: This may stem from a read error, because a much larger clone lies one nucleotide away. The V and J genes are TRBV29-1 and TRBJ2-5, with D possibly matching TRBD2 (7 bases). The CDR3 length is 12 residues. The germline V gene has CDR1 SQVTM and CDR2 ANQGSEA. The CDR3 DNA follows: TGCAGCGTCAGAGGGGGGGAAGAGACCCTGTACTTC. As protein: CSVRGGEETLYF.

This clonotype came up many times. This CDR3 is CASSPGLAGIQETQYF. The CDR3, as DNA: TGTGCCAGCAGCCCGGGACTAGCGGGGATCCAAGAGACCCAGTACTTC. This chain connects TRBV11-3 to TRBJ2-5, with 13 bases aligning to TRBD2. The V and J ends lost 5 bases and 1 base, in that order; junction bases with no gene match: 4. The CDR3 totals 16 residues. CDR1 is SGHNT and CDR2 is YENEEA in the germline V gene.

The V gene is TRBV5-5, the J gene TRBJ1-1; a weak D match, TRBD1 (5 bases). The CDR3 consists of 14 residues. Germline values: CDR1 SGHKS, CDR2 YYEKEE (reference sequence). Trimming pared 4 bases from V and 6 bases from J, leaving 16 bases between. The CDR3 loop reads CASSPAWGGAEAFF. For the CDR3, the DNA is TGTGCCAGCAGCCCTGCGTGGGGAGGGGCTGAAGCTTTCTTT.

CDR3 loop: CSVCPGGSYEQYF. The CDR3 nucleotides are TGCAGCGTATGCCCCGGGGGCTCCTACGAGCAGTACTTC. The rearrangement links TRBV29-1 to TRBJ2-7; D is possibly TRBD2 (6 bases). Germline assignment: CDR1 SQVTM and CDR2 ANQGSEA. The V end lost 6 bases, the J end lost 0 bases, and 12 bases lay between the germline ends. The CDR3 covers 13 residues.

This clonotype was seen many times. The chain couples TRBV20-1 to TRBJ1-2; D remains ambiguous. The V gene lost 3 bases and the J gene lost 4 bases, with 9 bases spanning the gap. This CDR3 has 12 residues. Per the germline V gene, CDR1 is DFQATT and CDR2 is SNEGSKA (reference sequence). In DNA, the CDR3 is TGCAGTGCTAGGGGCAGCTTCTATGGCTACACCTTC. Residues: CSARGSFYGYTF.

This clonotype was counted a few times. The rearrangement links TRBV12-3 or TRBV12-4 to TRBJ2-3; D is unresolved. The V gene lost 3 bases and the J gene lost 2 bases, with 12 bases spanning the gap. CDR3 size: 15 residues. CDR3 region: CASSLTHPTTDTQYF. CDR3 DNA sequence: TGTGCCAGCAGTTTGACCCATCCGACCACAGATACGCAGTATTTT.